This T cell receptor (beta chain) was captured in a study of shared clonotypes between healthy human individuals. V lost 4 bases, J lost 0 bases, and 16 bases lay in between. The CDR3 runs 18 residues. Per germline, CDR1 SGHAT and CDR2 FQNNGV. The authors divided CD4+ cells into CD45RA+ naive and CD45RA-negative memory subsets. Some clones are missing from TCRdb's copy, which holds only in-frame ones; the method was immunoSEQ multiplex PCR. The table lists under 2,500,000 clones, roughly 95% of them singletons, with around 0.13% in the top ten. The clonotype originates from a man aged 18 to 29 in good health. This chain links TRBV11-2 with TRBJ1-6; maybe TRBD1 (6 bases). Sequenced sample: naive CD4+ T cells sorted from blood. Subset indicated: CD45RA+ positively selected. The CDR3 coding sequence is TGTGCCAGCAGCTGGATGACAGGTGGGAGCTCCTATAATTCACCCCTCCACTTT. Protein product: CASSWMTGGSSYNSPLHF.